A selection of T cell receptor beta chains follows, all from one sample in a study of T cell responses to AZD1222 COVID-19 vaccine. Repertoires were generated with immunoSEQ multiplex PCR, while TCRdb's copy carries only in-frame clones and drops some. The sample has more than 90,000 clones, less than 85% seen once. This material consisted of peripheral blood, taken 28 days after the second AZD1222 dose. The receptors originated from an adult who received the AZD1222 COVID-19 vaccine. Both conserved end residues are part of each CDR3. The order of the fields is clone size, J gene, V gene, D gene, CDR3 protein, CDR3 DNA. A D gene is named only where the DNA matches it firmly. Clone size, where shown, is once, few, many, or a class for clones that have expanded.

>-|TRBJ1-2|TRBV10-3|-
CAIQNGQGGNYGYTF
TGTGCCATCCAAAACGGGCAGGGAGGTAACTATGGCTACACCTTC
>-|TRBJ2-3|TRBV5-4|TRBD2
CASSTAGGRESDTQYF
TGTGCCAGCAGCACCGCGGGAGGTCGGGAGTCAGATACGCAGTATTTT
>-|TRBJ1-2|TRBV6-5|-
CASSRPGSYGYTF
TGTGCCAGCAGTCGTCCAGGGTCCTATGGCTACACCTTC
>-|TRBJ1-1|TRBV5-4|TRBD1
CASSLDRQGGAFF
TGTGCCAGCAGCTTGGACAGACAGGGAGGAGCTTTCTTT
>-|TRBJ1-5|TRBV5-1|TRBD1
CASSPGQGFNQPQHF
TGCGCCAGCAGCCCCGGACAGGGCTTCAATCAGCCCCAGCATTTT
>-|TRBJ1-2|TRBV6-5|TRBD1
CASNLWIQGGYTF
TGTGCCAGCAACCTTTGGATACAGGGGGGCTACACCTTC
>-|TRBJ1-3|TRBV10-1|-
CASSDSGNTIYF
TGCGCCAGCAGTGACTCTGGAAACACCATATATTTT
>-|TRBJ1-2|TRBV7-2|-
CASSGKTGAYGYTF
TGTGCCAGCAGCGGTAAGACAGGAGCCTATGGCTACACCTTC
>-|TRBJ1-5|TRBV6-5|-
CASSPRPGQPQHF
TGTGCCAGCAGTCCCAGGCCCGGGCAGCCCCAGCATTTT
>-|TRBJ1-2|TRBV12-3/TRBV12-4|-
CASSFGANYGYTF
TGTGCCAGCAGTTTCGGAGCTAACTATGGCTACACCTTC
>-|TRBJ2-7|TRBV7-3|TRBD2
CASSLTSGGVYEQYF
TGTGCCAGCAGCCTCACTAGCGGGGGAGTTTACGAGCAGTACTTC
>once|TRBJ2-7|TRBV27|-
CASSLSFSDRTSYEQYF
TGTGCCAGCAGTTTATCCTTTTCGGACCGAACCTCCTACGAGCAGTACTTC
>-|TRBJ1-1|TRBV5-5|-
CASSPMITEAFF
TGTGCCAGCAGCCCTATGATCACTGAAGCTTTCTTT
>-|TRBJ2-7|TRBV4-2|TRBD2
CASSQEVAGGHEQYF
TGTGCCAGCAGCCAAGAGGTAGCGGGGGGCCACGAGCAGTACTTC
>-|TRBJ1-5|TRBV28|-
CASSVQSGQPQHF
TGTGCCAGCAGTGTCCAGTCGGGTCAGCCCCAGCATTTT
>-|TRBJ1-6|TRBV6-5|TRBD1
CASRTGFNSPLHF
TGTGCCAGCAGGACAGGGTTTAATTCACCCCTCCACTTT
>-|TRBJ2-1|TRBV5-1|TRBD2
CASSLESSGSYNEQFF
TGCGCCAGCAGCTTGGAGTCTAGCGGGAGCTACAATGAGCAGTTCTTC
>-|TRBJ2-5|TRBV7-9|-
CASSLRSSAQHGETQYF
TGTGCCAGCAGCTTAAGGTCAAGCGCTCAGCATGGGGAGACCCAGTACTTC
>once|TRBJ2-7|TRBV6-2/TRBV6-3|-
CASSGVWAYEQYF
TGTGCCAGCAGTGGGGTATGGGCCTACGAGCAGTACTTC
>-|TRBJ1-6|TRBV7-8|-
CASSLLGRTGSNSPLHF
TGTGCCAGCAGCTTACTCGGCCGCACAGGGAGTAATTCACCCCTCCACTTT
>-|TRBJ2-1|TRBV7-3|TRBD1
CASSLGQGRNEQFF
TGTGCCAGCAGCCTTGGACAGGGCAGGAATGAGCAGTTCTTC
>-|TRBJ1-6|TRBV6-1|-
CASSDRENSPLHF
TGTGCCAGCAGTGACAGGGAAAATTCACCCCTCCACTTT
>-|TRBJ1-2|TRBV6-1|-
CASSEAHKIYGYTF
TGTGCCAGCAGTGAAGCGCATAAGATCTATGGCTACACCTTC
>-|TRBJ2-7|TRBV18|TRBD2
CASSVMREGRHEQYF
TGTGCCAGCTCAGTAATGCGGGAGGGCCGCCACGAGCAGTACTTC
>-|TRBJ2-7|TRBV11-2|TRBD2
CASGRGFDEQYF
TGTGCCAGCGGGAGGGGTTTCGACGAGCAGTACTTC
>-|TRBJ1-4|TRBV7-2|-
CASKLMGTNEKLFF
TGTGCCAGCAAATTAATGGGGACTAATGAAAAACTGTTTTTT